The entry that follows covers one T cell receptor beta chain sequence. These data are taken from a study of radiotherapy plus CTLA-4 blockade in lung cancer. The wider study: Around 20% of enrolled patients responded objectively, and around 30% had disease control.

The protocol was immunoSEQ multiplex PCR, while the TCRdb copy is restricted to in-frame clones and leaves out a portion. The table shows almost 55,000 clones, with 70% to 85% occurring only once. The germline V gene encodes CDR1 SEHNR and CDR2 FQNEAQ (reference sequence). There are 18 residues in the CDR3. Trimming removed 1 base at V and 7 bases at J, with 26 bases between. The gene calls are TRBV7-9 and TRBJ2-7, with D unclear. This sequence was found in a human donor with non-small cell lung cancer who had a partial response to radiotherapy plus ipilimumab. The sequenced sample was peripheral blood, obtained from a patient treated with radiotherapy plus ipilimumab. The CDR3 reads CASSLGSLIKAQSGEQYF. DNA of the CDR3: TGTGCCAGCAGCTTAGGATCCCTCATAAAGGCCCAGTCCGGGGAGCAGTACTTC.